This T cell receptor (beta chain) was recovered during a study of shared clonotypes between healthy human individuals. Whole-study context: Each donor contributed plates that comprised three CD4 naive, three CD4 memory, two CD8 naive and one CD8 memory.

Study outcomes and limitations: A generally larger estimated richness was seen in naive subsets than in memory subsets.

TCRdb's table, derived via immunoSEQ multiplex PCR, lists solely in-frame clones and lacks some. The data contain under 600,000 clones, about 96% of them singletons. Concerning this clone itself: Its antigen is undetermined.

CDR3 length: 17 amino acids. J gave up 5 bases and V 0 bases, and 7 bases lay outside the gene matches. CDR1 SGHRS and CDR2 YFSETQ come from the germline V gene. Sequenced material: naive CD4+ T cells sorted from blood. Subset: CD45RA+ positively selected. The chain uses TRBV5-1 and TRBJ2-2; 10 nucleotides align to TRBD2. This clonotype was sampled from a woman in her twenties or thirties in good health. CDR3 coding DNA: TGCGCCAGCAGCTTGGCCAGCGGGAGGGCGTGGACCGGGGAGCTGTTTTTT. Amino acids: CASSLASGRAWTGELFF.